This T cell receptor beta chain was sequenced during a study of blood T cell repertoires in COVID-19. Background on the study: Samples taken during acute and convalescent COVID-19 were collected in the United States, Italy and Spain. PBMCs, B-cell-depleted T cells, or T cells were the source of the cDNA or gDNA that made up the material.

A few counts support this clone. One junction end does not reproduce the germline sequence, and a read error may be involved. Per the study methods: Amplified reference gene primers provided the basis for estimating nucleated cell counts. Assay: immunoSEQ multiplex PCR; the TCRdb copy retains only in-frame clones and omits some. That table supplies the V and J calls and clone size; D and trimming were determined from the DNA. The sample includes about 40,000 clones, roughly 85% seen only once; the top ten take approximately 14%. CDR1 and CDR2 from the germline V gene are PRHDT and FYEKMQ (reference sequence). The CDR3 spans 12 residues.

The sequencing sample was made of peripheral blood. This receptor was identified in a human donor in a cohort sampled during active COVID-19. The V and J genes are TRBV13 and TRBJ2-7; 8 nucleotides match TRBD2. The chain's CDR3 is CASGERGSRPIF. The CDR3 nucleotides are TGTGCCAGCGGCGAGCGGGGGAGTCGGCCCATCTTC. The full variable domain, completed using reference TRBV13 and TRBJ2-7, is AAGVIQSPRHLIKEKRETATLKCYPIPRHDTVYWYQQGPGQDPQFLISFYEKMQSDKGSIPDRFSAQQFSDYHSELNMSSLELGDSALYFCASGERGSRPIFGPGTRLTVT.